Following are 26 T cell receptor beta chains from one sample sequenced in a study of prognosis after radiotherapy for stage I lung cancer. The genomic DNA TCR beta CDR3 region underwent two rounds of multiplex PCR. Specific primers for each TRBV and TRBJ gene were what first-round PCR used. TCRdb fed the multiplex PCR reads into MiXCR, producing one record per CDR3 protein. Found here are over 25,000 distinct CDR3 sequences, 35% to 55% of them singletons; the top ten hold 15%. The starting material was PBMCs, obtained before or after stereotactic body radiation therapy (not recorded which). The receptors derive from a donor at least 50 years old with non-small cell lung cancer.

Within the sample, this clonotype is medium-sized (0.01 to 0.1%). The V gene is TRBV12-3 or TRBV12-4, the J gene TRBJ2-3; D is unresolved. The CDR3 sequence is 14 residues long. V shed 1 base and J shed 2 bases, with 7 bases lying between them. The CDR3 protein is CASSLVPDTDTQYF. The CDR3 coding sequence is TGTGCCAGCAGTTTAGTTCCAGACACAGATACGCAGTATTTT.

The J gene is TRBJ1-2, the V gene TRBV7-2, with no clear D. Germline assignment: CDR1 SGHTA and CDR2 FQGNSA. This CDR3 region has 11 residues. Trimming cost V 10 bases and J 4 bases, with 10 bases left between them. CDR3 region: CATREFYGYTF. CDR3 in DNA: TGTGCCACCCGGGAATTCTATGGCTACACCTTC.

In this sample, this clonotype turned up many times. The chain has TRBV12-3 or TRBV12-4 and TRBJ2-1, with TRBD2 identical over 12 bases. Trimming removed 10 bases from V and 6 bases from J; junction bases left unmatched: 13. The CDR3 has 16 amino acids. Written as DNA, the CDR3 is TGTGCCACGTCTAGCGGGGGGGCCGTTAGAGGCAATGAGCAGTTCTTC. It translates to CATSSGGAVRGNEQFF.

The table lists this clonotype with a few counts. The rearrangement links TRBV5-1 to TRBJ2-1, with D perhaps TRBD1 (6 bases). CDR3 length: 14 residues. Germline-derived CDR1 and CDR2 are SGHRS and YFSETQ. V dropped 6 bases and J dropped 9 bases, with 19 bases sitting between them. The CDR3 DNA sequence: TGCGCCAGCACCGATACCGGACAGCACGGTGAGCAGTTCTTC. It is translated as CASTDTGQHGEQFF.

This chain joins TRBV28 and TRBJ1-2, with 9 nucleotides matching TRBD1. The CDR3 consists of 12 residues. Losses at the gene ends were 10 bases for V and 7 bases for J; bases not matched to a gene: 7. Per the germline V gene, CDR1 is MDHEN and CDR2 is SYDVKM. The CDR3 DNA is TGTGCCACCCGGGACAGGGAGGTTGGCTACACCTTC. It translates to CATRDREVGYTF.

The gene calls are TRBV19 and TRBJ2-1, with D possibly matching TRBD1 (6 bases). The germline V gene encodes CDR1 LNHDA and CDR2 SQIVND (reference sequence). V lost 3 bases, J lost 7 bases, and 13 bases lay in between. CDR3 length: 14 residues. This CDR3 is CASSMGALGNEQFF. CDR3 DNA: TGTGCCAGTAGTATGGGGGCCCTTGGGAATGAGCAGTTCTTC. The full variable domain, its missing parts supplied by reference TRBV19 and TRBJ2-1, is DGGITQSPKYLFRKEGQNVTLSCEQNLNHDAMYWYRQDPGQGLRLIYYSQIVNDFQKGDIAEGYSVSREKKESFPLTVTSAQKNPTAFYLCASSMGALGNEQFFGPGTRLTVL.

This clonotype appeared a few times. This rearrangement joins TRBV7-2 to TRBJ2-4, with D possibly being TRBD2 (5 bases). Trimming cost V 3 bases and J 9 bases, with 12 bases left between them. This CDR3 is 13 amino acids long. Germline CDR1 and CDR2: SGHTA and FQGNSA. In DNA form, the CDR3 reads TGTGCCAGCAGCTTCCCCGGGGTGGGCATTCAGTACTTC. Translating gives CASSFPGVGIQYF.

About this clonotype: It is likely a read error: a sequence one base away is far more abundant. The genes are TRBV6-6 and TRBJ2-7, with 7 bases that match TRBD2. Germline loops: CDR1 MNHNY, CDR2 SVGAGI (reference sequence). J lost 9 bases, V lost 1 base, and 18 bases had no gene match. This CDR3 has 17 residues. As DNA, the CDR3 is TGTGCCAGCAGTTACTTTGCGGAGCGGGGACCCCAGTGGGTGCAGTACTTC. The encoded protein is CASSYFAERGPQWVQYF.

This clonotype is medium-sized within its sample. This chain connects TRBV6-8 to TRBJ2-7, with D possibly TRBD2 on 7 matching bases. The germline CDR1 and CDR2 sequences are MNHGY and SAAAGT. CDR3 size: 16 residues. The ends were cut back, 5 bases at V and 4 bases at J, with 21 bases in the middle. The CDR3 spells CASSTNLGGEGYEQYF. DNA of the CDR3: TGTGCCAGCAGTACCAACTTAGGGGGGGAAGGGTACGAGCAGTACTTC.

This clonotype qualifies as medium-sized. The chain couples TRBV5-1 to TRBJ2-3; 9 positions agree with TRBD1. The V segment lost 4 bases and the J segment 5 bases; nucleotides outside the gene matches: 8. CDR1 SGHRS and CDR2 YFSETQ come from the germline V gene. The CDR3 covers 15 residues. CDR3 region: CASSPGGQGLDTQYF. The CDR3 DNA sequence: TGCGCCAGCAGCCCAGGGGGACAGGGATTAGATACGCAGTATTTT. Filled out from reference TRBV5-1 and TRBJ2-3, the complete variable domain reads KAGVTQTPRYLIKTRGQQVTLSCSPISGHRSVSWYQQTPGQGLQFLFEYFSETQRNKGNFPGRFSGRQFSNSRSEMNVSTLELGDSALYLCASSPGGQGLDTQYFGPGTRLTVL.

V and J are TRBV7-3 and TRBJ2-3; D is undetermined. CDR1 is SGHTA, CDR2 FQGTGA, per germline. The CDR3 runs to 12 residues. V lost 4 bases to trimming and J lost 7 bases, with 9 bases between them. The chain's CDR3 is CASSSKGYTQYF. The CDR3 DNA is TGTGCCAGCAGCTCAAAGGGTTATACGCAGTATTTT.

By sample share, this clonotype is medium-sized (0.01 to 0.1%). V usage is TRBV6-2 or TRBV6-3 and J usage is TRBJ2-1; 8 nucleotides align to TRBD1. Trimming at V came to 2 bases and at J to 6 bases, leaving 9 bases not matched to a gene. Germline CDR1 is MNHEY and CDR2 is SVGEGT. The CDR3 extends over 16 amino acids. CDR3 sequence: CASSYDRGGRRNEQFF. Written as DNA, the CDR3 is TGTGCCAGCAGTTACGACAGGGGAGGACGGCGCAATGAGCAGTTCTTC.

This chain joins TRBV6-9 and TRBJ2-3; D unclear. The CDR3 length is 15 residues. CDR1 is MNHGY, CDR2 SVAAGI, per germline. The V end was cut by 4 bases, the J end by 0 bases, with 11 bases between. This CDR3 is CASSSPSWSTDTQYF. The CDR3 DNA follows: TGTGCCAGCAGTTCCCCTAGTTGGAGCACAGATACGCAGTATTTT.

This chain connects TRBV7-6 to TRBJ2-1; D is uncertain. Germline V gene sequence: CDR1 SGHVS, CDR2 FNYEAQ. The CDR3 extends over 14 amino acids. Between the trimmed V and J ends, which lost 5 bases and 1 base, there was a span of 9 bases. This chain's CDR3 is CASSVRYSYNEQFF. The CDR3 nucleotides are TGTGCCAGCAGCGTGCGATATTCCTACAATGAGCAGTTCTTC.

In the case of this clonotype: This is likely an artifact of a read error, given a far larger clone one base away. The chain employs TRBV6-8 and TRBJ2-1; D might be TRBD2 (5 bases). The CDR3 is 12 residues long. Germline loops: CDR1 MNHGY, CDR2 SAAAGT. CDR3 sequence reads: CDSRRSYNEQFF. CDR3 DNA: TGTGACAGCAGGAGGTCCTACAATGAGCAGTTCTTC.

This clonotype was seen at least ten times. The chain recombines TRBV11-2 with TRBJ1-4; D unresolved. The germline gives CDR1 SGHAT, CDR2 FQNNGV. This CDR3 region has 13 residues. V lost 4 bases to trimming and J lost 12 bases, with 15 bases between them. CDR3 nucleotide sequence: TGTGCCAGCAGCTCCACCCCGTTCGGGGAACTGTTTTTT. Translation: CASSSTPFGELFF.

This clonotype was detected many times. The chain couples TRBV5-1 to TRBJ2-3; 11 bases align to TRBD2. V gave up 4 bases and J gave up 0 bases; unmatched junction bases: 10. CDR3 size: 18 residues. In germline, CDR1 is SGHRS, CDR2 YFSETQ. Here the CDR3 reads CASSPPLLAGASTDTQYF. The CDR3, as DNA: TGCGCCAGCAGCCCCCCCCTACTAGCGGGAGCTAGCACAGATACGCAGTATTTT.

With respect to this clonotype: This is likely a read error, given that the CDR3 carries no conserved phenylalanine or tryptophan at its end. V gene TRBV6-8 combines with J gene TRBJ2-7; 10 bases align to TRBD1. The CDR3 covers 15 residues. Germline lookup yields CDR1 MNHGY and CDR2 SAAAGT. CDR3 sequence: CAISIPGQGTYEQYL. DNA for the CDR3: TGTGCCATCAGTATTCCGGGACAGGGGACCTACGAGCAGTACCTC.

A word on this clonotype: A far larger clone is only one base removed, so a read error is likely. The chain uses TRBV20-1 and TRBJ2-2; TRBD1 aligns across 8 bases. The last part of the DNA fits TRBJ1-1 better; the J call may be wrong. The CDR3 is made up of 14 amino acids. Germline CDR1 reads DFQATT; CDR2 reads SNEGSKA (reference sequence). In nucleotides, the CDR3 is TGCAGTGCGTCCATGAGACAGGGGTCCTCTGAAGCTTTCTTT. Encoded protein: CSASMRQGSSEAFF.

The V call is TRBV11-3, the J call TRBJ2-7; weak D call: TRBD1 (6 bases). Deletions cut 7 bases from V and 3 bases from J, with 22 bases between. Germline V gives CDR1 SGHNT, CDR2 YENEEA. The CDR3 sequence is 16 residues long. The chain's CDR3 is CASILLGDIEHYEQYF. Written as DNA, the CDR3 is TGTGCCAGCATCCTCCTAGGGGACATTGAACACTACGAGCAGTACTTC.

Turning to this clonotype: It differs at one base from a far larger clone, so likely a read error. The rearrangement links TRBV6-8 to TRBJ1-6; D not certain. Germline CDR1 MNHGY, CDR2 SAAAGT. The CDR3 is made up of 18 amino acids. With 0 bases removed from V and 9 bases from J, the gap between germline ends came to 21 bases. CDR3 nucleotide sequence: TGTGCCAGCAGTTACTCGGTTTTAAGACGGGGATGGGGTTCACCCCTCCACTTT. This translates into CASSYSVLRRGWGSPLHF.

This clonotype was picked up many times. The chain couples TRBV12-3 or TRBV12-4 to TRBJ2-3; 9 positions match TRBD2. The junction had 3 bases not matched to a gene; V was cut back by 1 base and J by 1 base. This CDR3 is built from 16 residues. This CDR3 reads CASSLGPSGGTDTQYF. CDR3 nucleotides: TGTGCCAGCAGTTTAGGGCCTAGCGGGGGCACAGATACGCAGTATTTT.

This clonotype was detected many times. The chain links TRBV5-1 to TRBJ2-7; the D gene is possibly TRBD1 (5 bases). CDR3 length equals 14 residues. The V gene lost 7 bases and the J gene lost 4 bases, with 18 bases spanning the gap. Germline CDR1 reads SGHRS; CDR2 reads YFSETQ. CDR3 protein: CASGYAGLEYEQYF. Written as DNA, the CDR3 is TGCGCCAGCGGCTACGCAGGGTTGGAATACGAGCAGTACTTC. The variable domain in full, with the rest retrieved from reference TRBV5-1 and TRBJ2-7, is KAGVTQTPRYLIKTRGQQVTLSCSPISGHRSVSWYQQTPGQGLQFLFEYFSETQRNKGNFPGRFSGRQFSNSRSEMNVSTLELGDSALYLCASGYAGLEYEQYFGPGTRLTVT.

In its sample, this clonotype ranks as medium-sized. The chain has TRBV6-5 and TRBJ2-7, with 11 bases aligning to TRBD2. In germline, CDR1 is MNHEY, CDR2 SVGAGI. This CDR3 comprises 18 residues. Trimming at V came to 2 bases and at J to 2 bases, leaving 11 bases not matched to a gene. The DNA for the CDR3 is TGTGCCAGCAGTTACCGGGGACTAGCGGATCCTATTACCTACGAGCAGTACTTC. Translation gives CASSYRGLADPITYEQYF.

The chain is built from TRBV24-1 and TRBJ2-2, with a possible D match to TRBD2 (6 bases). The CDR3 sequence is 14 residues long. CDR1 is KGHDR, CDR2 SFDVKD, per germline. V shed 3 bases and J shed 4 bases, with 8 bases lying between them. Here the CDR3 DNA reads TGTGCCACCAGTGATCGGAGGGGCACCGGGGAGCTGTTTTTT. Translated, it gives CATSDRRGTGELFF.

The V and J genes are TRBV6-5 and TRBJ1-2; TRBD1 aligns across 9 bases. J was trimmed by 8 bases and V by 2 bases; bases with no gene match: 12. CDR1 and CDR2 (germline): MNHEY, SVGAGI. This CDR3 is built from 16 residues. This CDR3 is CASSYRAGTGYYGYTF. The CDR3 region has the DNA TGTGCCAGCAGTTACAGGGCCGGGACAGGGTATTACGGCTACACCTTC.